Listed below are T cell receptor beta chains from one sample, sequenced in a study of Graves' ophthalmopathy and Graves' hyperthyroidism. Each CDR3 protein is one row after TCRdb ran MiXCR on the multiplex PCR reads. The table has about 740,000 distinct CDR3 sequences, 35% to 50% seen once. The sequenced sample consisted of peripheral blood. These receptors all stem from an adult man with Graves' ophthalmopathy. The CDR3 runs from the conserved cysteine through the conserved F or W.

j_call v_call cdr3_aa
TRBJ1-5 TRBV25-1 CASSQDPGVSQPQHF
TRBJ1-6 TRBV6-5 CASTRGPNNSPLHF
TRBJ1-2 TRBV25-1 CASRGTVRNYGYTF
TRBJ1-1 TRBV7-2 CASSFPGDNTEAFF
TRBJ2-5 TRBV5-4 CASSLTPGRETQYF
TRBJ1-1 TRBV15 CATSRAGRAMNTEAFF
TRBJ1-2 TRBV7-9 CASSLAGDTYGYTF
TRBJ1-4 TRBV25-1 CASSETHDPTNEKLFF
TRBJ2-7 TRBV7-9 CASSDTGTGLDEQYF
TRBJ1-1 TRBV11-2 CASSRRTGAGNTEAFF
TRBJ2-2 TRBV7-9 CASSLATSLNTGELFF
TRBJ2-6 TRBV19 CASTPRVVSGANVLTF
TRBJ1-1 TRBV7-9 CASRYTGVTEAFF
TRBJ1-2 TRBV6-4 CASSPEDGIYGYTF
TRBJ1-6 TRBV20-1 CSARVNRVGMNSPLHF
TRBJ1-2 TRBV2 CASSRSTGNYGYTF
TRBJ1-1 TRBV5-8 CASSKSATEAFF
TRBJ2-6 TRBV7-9 CASSLGQVLGANVLTF
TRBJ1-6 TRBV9 CASSVVVRDSSSYNSPLHF
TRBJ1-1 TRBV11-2 CASSLIGTANTEAFF
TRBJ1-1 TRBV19 CASSIREVNTEAFF
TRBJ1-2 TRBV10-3 CAIRETGVHGYTF
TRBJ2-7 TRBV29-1 CSVTDSIYEQYF
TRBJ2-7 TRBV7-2 CASSLDSLSSYEQYF
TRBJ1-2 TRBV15 CATSRGTVPGYTF
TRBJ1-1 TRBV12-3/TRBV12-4 CASSLLVIVNTEAFF
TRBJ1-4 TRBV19 CASKNQQNEKLFF
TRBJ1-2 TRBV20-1 CSAGSHTGGGGYTF
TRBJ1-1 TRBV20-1 CSARPGGRGNTEAFF
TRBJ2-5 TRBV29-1 CSVQGQEGETQYF
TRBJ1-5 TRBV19 CASTQKGSGLSNQPQHF
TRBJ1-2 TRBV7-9 CASSSGFVGYTF
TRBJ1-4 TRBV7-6 CASSSGPGVEKLFF
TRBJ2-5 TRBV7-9 CASSSRYGETQYF
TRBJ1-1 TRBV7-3 CASSYDSEDTEAFF
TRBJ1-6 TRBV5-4 CASSSRTGPSSYNSPLHF
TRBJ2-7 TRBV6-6 CASSQDRGRSYEQYF
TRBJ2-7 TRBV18 CASSASLGQLPYEQYF
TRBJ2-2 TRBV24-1 CASTYRRGSAGELFF